The T cell receptor (beta chain) under discussion was sequenced for a study of T-cell memory formation after mild COVID-19. In the study overall: TCR clustering was largely donor specific.

The ends were cut back, 3 bases at V and 0 bases at J, with 6 bases in the middle. CDR1 and CDR2 from the germline V gene are SNHLY and FYNNEI. The CDR3 totals 13 residues. This clonotype was counted a few times. The antigen is not known. With constant-segment primers, 5'RACE yielded cDNA libraries of TCR alpha and TCR beta that carried sample barcodes and UMIs. TCRdb re-called the 5' RACE reads through MiXCR, storing one row per CDR3 protein. The repertoire consists of about 210,000 distinct CDR3 sequences, with roughly 30% occurring once and the leading ten covering about 10%. General study results and limits: Clones shrinking between day 15 and 85 showed a balanced CD4/CD8 split, and those that grew later tilted toward CD4+. The CD4+ clones that contracted clustered mainly within CM and EM, and the CD8+ clones concentrated in EMRA.

This clonotype was obtained from an adult woman who had mild COVID-19 (a few samples of this study predate the infection). Cell type and time point are not known. This chain uses TRBV2 with TRBJ2-7; no definite D call. The sequenced material came from PBMCs or a T cell subset sorted from them (not recorded which). The DNA for the CDR3 is TGTGCCAGCAGTGAGGGCACCTCCTACGAGCAGTACTTC. Translated, it gives CASSEGTSYEQYF.